Listed below are T cell receptor beta chains from one sample, sequenced in a study of control samples from healthy donors and cancer patients. TCRdb's copy holds only in-frame clones and misses some; the assay was immunoSEQ multiplex PCR. Of about 180,000 clones detected, about 90% appear once; the ten largest clones hold roughly 2%. Sequencing input: blood. The receptor source for this set is a woman between 40 and 50 years old in good health. Each CDR3 is given with its conserved first and last residue.

len | j_gene | v_gene | CDR3aa
14 | TRBJ2-1 | TRBV5-1 | CASSLGDFYNEQFF
13 | TRBJ2-3 | TRBV10-3 | CAISEGYTDTQYF
16 | TRBJ2-2 | TRBV6-6 | CASSFGGPLGTGELFF
15 | TRBJ1-2 | TRBV6-5 | CASSYSGRQTRGYTF
14 | TRBJ1-1 | TRBV5-4 | CASSSGQAGTEAFF
13 | TRBJ2-5 | TRBV7-8 | CASSLPRTETQYF
17 | TRBJ1-5 | TRBV6-2/TRBV6-3 | CASSYSRGQGDLQPQHF
15 | TRBJ2-1 | TRBV5-1 | CASSLVEEAYNEQFF
15 | TRBJ1-2 | TRBV11-1 | CASSLYREDNYGYTF
16 | TRBJ2-5 | TRBV19 | CASSIAYRGPRETQYF
15 | TRBJ1-5 | TRBV19 | CASSITQYGNQPQHF
16 | TRBJ1-5 | TRBV18 | CASSPASGQDRQPQHF
15 | TRBJ2-3 | TRBV18 | CASSLGASTTDTQYF
14 | TRBJ2-4 | TRBV5-1 | CASSRSGAGNIQYF
17 | TRBJ1-2 | TRBV21-1 | CASSKEKGTTSNYGYTF
16 | TRBJ1-2 | TRBV5-5 | CASSLVWGQGAGGYTF
15 | TRBJ2-7 | TRBV7-6 | CASSQENTITYEQYF
14 | TRBJ1-1 | TRBV10-3 | CATARQGAYTEAFF
15 | TRBJ2-3 | TRBV2 | CASSRADGSTDTQYF
14 | TRBJ1-1 | TRBV2 | CASSGQAGGTEAFF
15 | TRBJ1-6 | TRBV27 | CASSPGTDRGSPLHF
15 | TRBJ2-1 | TRBV7-2 | CASSLLAGGNNEQFF
12 | TRBJ2-1 | TRBV10-3 | CATGQGRDEQFF
15 | TRBJ1-6 | TRBV5-1 | CASSPSGVNNSPLHF
14 | TRBJ2-2 | TRBV20-1 | CSASRQGNTGELFF
16 | TRBJ2-5 | TRBV6-2/TRBV6-3 | CASSRTSGGRGETQYF
15 | TRBJ2-1 | TRBV5-1 | CASSPGGAAYNEQFF
16 | TRBJ1-5 | TRBV7-9 | CASSLGTGSLDQPQHF
14 | TRBJ1-1 | TRBV5-1 | CASSSGQMNTEAFF
17 | TRBJ1-2 | TRBV4-1 | CASSQLFPRAMGDGYTF
15 | TRBJ2-7 | TRBV29-1 | CSVEERPGQGDEQYF
17 | TRBJ1-3 | TRBV2 | CASSVLAGGLSGNTIYF
16 | TRBJ1-2 | TRBV11-2 | CASSAKGAGEGYGYTF
17 | TRBJ2-6 | TRBV10-3 | CAISPGQSFSGANVLTF
11 | TRBJ1-1 | TRBV7-8 | CASSPPPEAFF
15 | TRBJ1-5 | TRBV5-1 | CASSLIGGDNQPQHF
14 | TRBJ1-1 | TRBV5-1 | CARGGGQRNTEAFF
14 | TRBJ2-4 | TRBV2 | CASMLETGVNIQYF
14 | TRBJ1-2 | TRBV7-2 | CASSLDGANYGYTF
13 | TRBJ2-7 | TRBV4-1 | CASSGGTSYEQYF
14 | TRBJ1-5 | TRBV5-6 | CASSSLDRNQPQHF
14 | TRBJ2-1 | TRBV28 | CASSLPLPYNEQFF
12 | TRBJ2-1 | TRBV7-9 | CASSLGRVQQFF
17 | TRBJ2-5 | TRBV11-2 | CASSLGPGLPLGETQYF
15 | TRBJ1-3 | TRBV2 | CASSARGESGNTIYF
12 | TRBJ1-4 | TRBV11-1 | CASSVHVEKLFF
14 | TRBJ2-2 | TRBV3-1/TRBV3-2 | CASRQGSNTGELFF
15 | TRBJ2-1 | TRBV4-1 | CASSLIRGTSREQFF
18 | TRBJ2-3 | TRBV5-1 | CASSFSGAGISRTDTQYF
16 | TRBJ1-5 | TRBV5-1 | CASRDSDDNSNQPQHF
16 | TRBJ1-1 | TRBV11-2 | CASTLGQGGLSTEAFF
14 | TRBJ1-1 | TRBV18 | CASSPTVGDTEAFF
15 | TRBJ2-7 | TRBV19 | CASSIGMVFSYEQYF
13 | TRBJ1-2 | TRBV29-1 | CSVNPGGLYGYTF